The present TCR beta chain was sequenced within a study of blood T cell repertoires in COVID-19. This clone was recorded a few times. Cohorts were determined from participant-reported clinical history. As handled by the study authors: It was from reference gene primer amplification that nucleated cell counts were estimated. This table comes from immunoSEQ multiplex PCR, and its TCRdb copy is limited to in-frame clones, with some not included. From that table come the V and J calls and clone size; the DNA was used to work out D and trimming. This table has 250,000 to 350,000 clones, about 85% appearing once. The sample taken for sequencing was PBMCs or T cells enriched from blood (not recorded which). The clonotype comes from a woman between 45 and 60 years old who had recovered from COVID-19.

Written as DNA, the CDR3 is TGTGCCAGTAGCTACCAGGGTAGGGGGAACACTGAAGCTTTCTTT. It codes for CASSYQGRGNTEAFF. V and J are TRBV19 and TRBJ1-1, with D possibly matching TRBD1 (5 bases). V lost 6 bases to trimming and J lost 1 base, with 15 bases between them. The germline V gene has CDR1 LNHDA and CDR2 SQIVND (reference sequence). The CDR3 has 15 residues.